The 30 T cell receptor beta chains below were found in one sample sequenced in a study of blood T cell repertoires in COVID-19. Clones were read by immunoSEQ multiplex PCR, and TCRdb kept only the in-frame ones, dropping some. The repertoire holds 250,000 to 350,000 clones, with 70% to 90% as singletons. The specimen sequenced was peripheral blood. Receptors originate from a human donor with COVID-19, enrolled during active disease. The donor label of this sample is uncertain.

Remarks on this clone: A junction end diverges from the germline sequence, so it may reflect a read error. J is TRBJ1-4 and V is TRBV7-7, with 9 nucleotides matching TRBD1. The CDR3 is 14 residues long. Germline V CDR1 and CDR2: SSHAT, FNYEAQ (reference sequence). In DNA form, the CDR3 reads TGTGCTAGCAGCCGGACAGGGGTTAATGAAAAACTGTTTTTT. It specifies CASSRTGVNEKLFF.

This rearrangement joins TRBV29-1 to TRBJ1-4; tentative D call: TRBD1 (5 bases). Trimming left V 6 bases short and J 5 bases short, with 7 bases between. Looked up from germline, CDR1 is SQVTM and CDR2 is ANQGSEA. This CDR3 region has 11 residues. The CDR3 is CSVGLNEKLFF. The CDR3 nucleotides read TGCAGCGTGGGACTAAATGAAAAACTGTTTTTT.

V and J are TRBV6-5 and TRBJ1-2, with 7 nucleotides matching TRBD1. The CDR3 consists of 13 residues. Germline V CDR1 and CDR2: MNHEY, SVGAGI. J gave up 3 bases and V 6 bases, and 4 bases lay outside the gene matches. CDR3 sequence reads: CASSTDRDYGYTF. In nucleotides, the CDR3 is TGTGCCAGCAGCACCGACAGGGACTATGGCTACACCTTC.

V gene TRBV18 combines with J gene TRBJ2-2; no clear D. Deletions cut 1 base from V and 6 bases from J, with 12 bases between. This CDR3 is built from 15 residues. Germline CDR1 is KGHSH and CDR2 is LQKENI. The CDR3 spells CASSPLQVAPGELFF. CDR3 coding DNA: TGTGCCAGCTCACCACTGCAGGTCGCGCCCGGGGAGCTGTTTTTT.

V gene TRBV18 combines with J gene TRBJ2-7; 7 positions match TRBD2. Germline V CDR1 and CDR2: KGHSH, LQKENI. J was trimmed by 2 bases and V by 2 bases; bases with no gene match: 9. The CDR3 loop spans 16 amino acids. The CDR3 sequence is CASSPGPSGGAYEQYF. CDR3 in DNA: TGTGCCAGCTCACCAGGTCCTAGCGGAGGGGCCTACGAGCAGTACTTC.

The rearrangement links TRBV18 to TRBJ1-1; D remains unclear. Germline CDR1 is KGHSH and CDR2 is LQKENI. This CDR3 comprises 15 residues. V was pared by 3 bases and J by 4 bases, with 15 bases between. CDR3 region: CASSPTVPAGTEAFF. The CDR3 coding sequence is TGTGCCAGCTCACCGACGGTCCCGGCGGGCACTGAAGCTTTCTTT.

The chain recombines TRBV19 with TRBJ1-2; D is undetermined. Per germline, CDR1 LNHDA and CDR2 SQIVND (reference sequence). The V end lost 1 base, the J end lost 3 bases, and 6 bases lay between the germline ends. The CDR3 is made up of 13 amino acids. The CDR3 DNA is TGTGCCAGTAGTATAGCCGGGTACTATGGCTACACCTTC. Translation gives CASSIAGYYGYTF.

In this sample, this clone turned up a few times. The rearrangement joins TRBV5-1 to TRBJ1-1; D may be TRBD1 (6 bases). The CDR3 covers 14 residues. The germline CDR1 and CDR2 sequences are SGHRS and YFSETQ. V was clipped by 7 bases and J by 3 bases, with 16 bases between them. DNA of the CDR3: TGCGCCAGCCTACCACTCCCAGGGGACACTGAAGCTTTCTTT. This translates into CASLPLPGDTEAFF.

The V gene is TRBV30, the J gene TRBJ1-5; D is unclear. Looked up from germline, CDR1 is GTSNPN and CDR2 is SVGIG (reference sequence). The CDR3 spans 13 residues. V gave up 0 bases and J gave up 3 bases, with 6 bases separating them. The CDR3 nucleotides are TGTGCCTGGAGTGTGAGTAACAATCAGCCCCAGCATTTT. Its translation: CAWSVSNNQPQHF. The full variable domain, its missing parts supplied by reference TRBV30 and TRBJ1-5, is SQTIHQWPATLVQPVGSPLSLECTVEGTSNPNLYWYRQAAGRGLQLLFYSVGIGQISSEVPQNLSASRPQDRQFILSSKKLLLSDSGFYLCAWSVSNNQPQHFGDGTRLSIL.

This clone was found a few times. This sequence joins TRBV9 and TRBJ1-2, with TRBD1 identical over 7 bases. CDR1 SGDLS and CDR2 YYNGEE come from the germline V gene. Germline trimming cut 0 bases from V and 2 bases from J; bases unmatched to any gene: 4. There are 15 residues in the CDR3. The CDR3 sequence: CASSVGGQANYGYTF. The CDR3 coding sequence is TGTGCCAGCAGCGTAGGAGGACAGGCCAACTATGGCTACACCTTC.

The rearrangement uses TRBV11-3 and TRBJ2-1; 8 bases map to TRBD2. CDR1 is SGHNT, CDR2 YENEEA, per germline. CDR3 length: 14 amino acids. Trimming at V came to 5 bases and at J to 7 bases, leaving 7 bases not matched to a gene. In nucleotides, the CDR3 is TGTGCCAGCAGCCCCCGAGCGGGAGAGAATGAGCAGTTCTTC. Translation: CASSPRAGENEQFF.

The gene calls are TRBV12-3 or TRBV12-4 and TRBJ1-1, with D possibly matching TRBD1 (6 bases). This CDR3 has 13 amino acids. Trimming took 6 bases from V and 1 from J, leaving 9 bases between them. CDR3 nucleotide sequence: TGTGCCAGCAGGTTGACAGGGAACACTGAAGCTTTCTTT. Its protein is CASRLTGNTEAFF.

The CDR3 DNA sequence: TGTGCCTGGAGTGTACCAGCATTTCGGGACACCATATATTTT. This gives the protein CAWSVPAFRDTIYF. The J gene is TRBJ1-3, the V gene TRBV30; D unclear. Germline assignment: CDR1 GTSNPN and CDR2 SVGIG (reference sequence). V shed 0 bases and J shed 8 bases, with 14 bases lying between them. CDR3 size: 14 residues. Supplemented by reference TRBV30 and TRBJ1-3, the full variable domain reads SQTIHQWPATLVQPVGSPLSLECTVEGTSNPNLYWYRQAAGRGLQLLFYSVGIGQISSEVPQNLSASRPQDRQFILSSKKLLLSDSGFYLCAWSVPAFRDTIYFGEGSWLTVV.

The chain joins TRBV29-1 to TRBJ2-5, with 9 bases lining up with TRBD2. Germline assignment: CDR1 SQVTM and CDR2 ANQGSEA. J was trimmed by 5 bases and V by 4 bases; bases with no gene match: 8. CDR3 length: 14 amino acids. CDR3 residues: CSVGIAGVGETQYF. In nucleotides, the CDR3 is TGCAGCGTTGGAATAGCGGGAGTAGGGGAGACCCAGTACTTC. Full variable domain (rest looked up from reference TRBV29-1 and TRBJ2-5): SAVISQKPSRDICQRGTSLTIQCQVDSQVTMMFWYRQQPGQSLTLIATANQGSEATYESGFVIDKFPISRPNLTFSTLTVSNMSPEDSSIYLCSVGIAGVGETQYFGPGTRLLVL.

This chain joins TRBV5-1 and TRBJ2-7; D is unresolved. V lost 2 bases to trimming and J lost 2 bases, with 8 bases between them. The CDR3 contains 13 residues. Germline CDR1 is SGHRS and CDR2 is YFSETQ. CDR3 in amino acids: CASSFRETYEQYF. In DNA, the CDR3 is TGCGCCAGCAGCTTTAGAGAGACCTACGAGCAGTACTTC.

The chain combines TRBV5-1 with TRBJ2-7, with D maybe TRBD2 (5 bases). The V gene's germline CDR1 is SGHRS and CDR2 YFSETQ. V lost 0 bases to trimming and J lost 3 bases, with 13 bases between them. This CDR3 is built from 15 residues. The CDR3 coding sequence is TGCGCCAGCAGCTTGGTGGACTCTCTGGGCTACGAGCAGTACTTC. It yields the protein CASSLVDSLGYEQYF.

The gene calls are TRBV28 and TRBJ2-7; the match to TRBD2 covers 9 bases. CDR1 and CDR2 (germline): MDHEN, SYDVKM. The CDR3 loop spans 14 amino acids. Unmatched junction bases numbered 4, after V lost 5 bases and J lost 2 bases. CDR3 loop: CASSPPSGAYEQYF. DNA for the CDR3: TGTGCCAGCAGTCCCCCTAGCGGGGCCTACGAGCAGTACTTC.

The chain couples TRBV7-2 to TRBJ2-7, with D maybe TRBD1 (5 bases). Trimming pared 2 bases from V and 1 base from J, leaving 9 bases between. This CDR3 region has 14 residues. Germline V gene lookup returns CDR1 SGHTA and CDR2 FQGNSA. The CDR3 region has the DNA TGTGCCAGCAGCTTATCTAGGGGATCCTACGAGCAGTACTTC. This encodes CASSLSRGSYEQYF.

This CDR3 is CASSYAGSNQPQHF. CDR3 in DNA: TGTGCCAGTAGTTACGCAGGGAGCAATCAGCCCCAGCATTTT. The gene calls are TRBV19 and TRBJ1-5, with D possibly TRBD1 on 5 matching bases. This CDR3 comprises 14 residues. Trimming left V 5 bases short and J 1 base short, with 9 bases between. The germline gives CDR1 LNHDA, CDR2 SQIVND (reference sequence).

This clone showed up just once. DNA for the CDR3: TGTGCCAGCAGCGTAGCCACAGGGTTTGAAAAACTGTTTTTT. Amino acids: CASSVATGFEKLFF. The chain links TRBV9 to TRBJ1-4; weak D call: TRBD1 (6 bases). V gave up 0 bases and J gave up 7 bases, with 10 bases separating them. This CDR3 contains 14 residues. In germline, CDR1 is SGDLS, CDR2 YYNGEE. The variable domain in full, completed from reference TRBV9 and TRBJ1-4, reads DSGVTQTPKHLITATGQRVTLRCSPRSGDLSVYWYQQSLDQGLQFLIQYYNGEERAKGNILERFSAQQFPDLHSELNLSSLELGDSALYFCASSVATGFEKLFFGSGTQLSVL.

The V call is TRBV28, the J call TRBJ2-1; 7 bases line up with TRBD2. CDR1 and CDR2 from the germline V gene are MDHEN and SYDVKM. V was pared by 2 bases and J by 12 bases, with 7 bases of the junction left unmatched. The CDR3 consists of 13 residues. CDR3 coding DNA: TGTGCCAGCAGTTTACCGACTAGCAGGCGGCAGTTCTTC. Amino acid sequence: CASSLPTSRRQFF.

The gene calls are TRBV5-1 and TRBJ1-2, with a weak D call TRBD1 (6 bases). V lost 1 base to trimming and J lost 6 bases, with 13 bases between them. This CDR3 has 14 amino acids. CDR1 is SGHRS and CDR2 is YFSETQ in the germline V gene. CDR3 residues: CASSLRGAQNGYTF. The CDR3 region has the DNA TGCGCCAGCAGCTTGCGGGGGGCGCAAAATGGCTACACCTTC.

The chain uses TRBV6-2 or TRBV6-3 and TRBJ2-3, with TRBD1 matching over 8 bases. Per germline, CDR1 MNHEY and CDR2 SVGEGT. This CDR3 contains 16 residues. Trimming took 6 bases from V and 2 from J; bases not matched to a gene: 10. CDR3 region: CASSHRTGLSTDTQYF. The CDR3 DNA follows: TGTGCCAGCAGCCACCGGACAGGGCTCTCCACAGATACGCAGTATTTT.

The chain carries TRBV3-1 (or the pseudogene TRBV3-2) and TRBJ2-1; TRBD2 might be the D (5 bases). Germline V CDR1 and CDR2: LGHDT, YNNKEL (reference sequence). This CDR3 comprises 14 residues. V was cut by 6 bases and J by 1 base, with 10 bases left in between. The CDR3 loop is CASRPADSYNEQFF. CDR3 sequence (DNA): TGTGCCAGCAGACCAGCGGATTCCTACAATGAGCAGTTCTTC.

V is TRBV5-1 and J is TRBJ1-6; TRBD1 matches at 10 bases. Germline CDR1 SGHRS, CDR2 YFSETQ. The CDR3 runs 15 residues. The V gene end was trimmed by 3 bases and the J gene end by 9 bases; junction bases not matched to a gene: 6. The CDR3 is CASSSDRGSGSPLHF. The CDR3 nucleotides are TGCGCCAGCAGCTCGGACAGGGGGTCTGGTTCACCCCTCCACTTT.

The V gene is TRBV7-2, the J gene TRBJ2-4, with 14 bases identical to TRBD2. After removal of 5 bases from V and 5 bases from J, the junction contained 8 bases not matched to a gene. CDR1 is SGHTA, CDR2 FQGNSA, per germline. CDR3 length equals 17 residues. CDR3 protein: CASSPRGLAGEENIQYF. For the CDR3, the DNA is TGTGCCAGCAGCCCCCGGGGACTAGCGGGAGAAGAAAACATTCAGTACTTC.

The count of this clone is one. The chain links TRBV4-1 to TRBJ2-2; TRBD2 matches at 11 bases. The CDR3 runs to 19 residues. Germline trimming cut 3 bases from V and 7 bases from J; bases unmatched to any gene: 16. Germline CDR1 and CDR2: MGHRA and YSYEKL. CDR3 DNA sequence: TGCGCCAGCAGCCACCTTCTGAGTAGCGGGAGGGCCTTCGACGGGGAGCTGTTTTTT. Translating it yields CASSHLLSSGRAFDGELFF.

The V gene is TRBV28, the J gene TRBJ2-3, with D unresolved. The germline V gene has CDR1 MDHEN and CDR2 SYDVKM. This CDR3 has 14 residues. V shed 6 bases and J shed 2 bases, with 12 bases lying between them. CDR3 DNA: TGTGCCAGCAGCCCGAGACAAGACACAGATACGCAGTATTTT. It encodes CASSPRQDTDTQYF.

V is TRBV18 and J is TRBJ2-6, with D possibly matching TRBD1 (6 bases). The CDR3 runs 14 residues. V lost 5 bases to trimming and J lost 2 bases, with 7 bases between them. Germline V gene data show CDR1 as KGHSH and CDR2 as LQKENI. The CDR3 DNA follows: TGTGCCAGCTCAAAGGGGGCTGGGGCCAACGTCCTGACTTTC. Protein: CASSKGAGANVLTF.

The chain couples TRBV27 to TRBJ1-1, with D possibly being TRBD1 (5 bases). There are 15 residues in the CDR3. Trimming removed 6 bases at V and 0 bases at J, with 14 bases between. Germline assignment: CDR1 MNHEY and CDR2 SMNVEV (reference sequence). CDR3 DNA: TGTGCCAGCAGATACCGCGGGGCTGTGAACACTGAAGCTTTCTTT. Protein product: CASRYRGAVNTEAFF.